The T cell receptor beta chain described here comes from a study of shared clonotypes between healthy human individuals (dated by TCRdb to 2020 to 2021). Context from the whole study: The cohort included three men and a couple of women between 18 and 49 years of age. Per donor, three plates each were used for CD4 naive and CD4 memory, two for CD8 naive, and one for CD8 memory. To increase sequencing depth and limit assay-specific biases, TCR repertoire library preparation and sequencing were carried out by different laboratories using diverse techniques. The study deeply sequenced blood TCR repertoires of several healthy adults to estimate repertoire size and the extent of clonotype sharing between individuals. Leukapheresis yielded between about 0.9 and 9 billion PBMCs per donor.

The study at large found these results: Naive subsets generally had larger estimated clonotype richness than memory subsets. Even with the large sequencing depth, rarefaction of the sorted-subset datasets indicated that sequencing was incomplete. When several donors were compared, the shared fraction of clonotypes was roughly 5% for naive CD4, approximately 3.3% for naive CD8, more than 2% for memory CD4, and less than 0.45% for memory CD8. Compared with non-shared clonotypes, the clonotypes found in all four sorted-subset donors had higher generation probabilities. Based on pairwise subsampling, the degree of clonotype sharing among donors was expected to be affected by sequencing depth. Sampling was restricted to blood, and TCR repertoires in tissues likely differ from the TCR repertoires found in blood. The genetic and exposure-history diversity represented was limited by the small number of donors.

TCR CDR3 regions were amplified from genomic DNA by multiplex PCR using the deep immunoSEQ assay. Genomic DNA extracted from each cell subset was distributed evenly over all wells of several immunoSEQ 96-well plates, and each plate served as one replicate. For sorted subsets, about 200 ng genomic DNA, equal to tens of thousands of T cell genomes, was loaded into each replicate PCR. Purified libraries were quantified with a Qubit 3.0 fluorometer, sized on a Bioanalyzer 2100, and re-quantified with the KAPA Library Quantification kit. Every immunoSEQ 96-well plate was sequenced on a dedicated single-read 150-cycle Illumina NextSeq 550 flow cell. Regarding the original processing steps: Because only junctional sequences without quality scores were contained in the immunoSEQ output, filtering matching that applied to full-length reads could not be performed. To assign V/J genes and CDR3, sequences were annotated using PyIR, a Python wrapper for IgBLAST v1.9, with IMGT germline references. Reads with weak V/J assignments (E-value above 1e-6), missing CDR3, stop codons, out-of-frame junctions, or ambiguous translated residues were removed. A V3J clonotype was defined by an identical inferred V gene, J gene, and CDR3 amino acid sequence. To compute the percentage overlap between repertoires, the number of shared unique clonotypes was divided by the size of the smaller repertoire. Three approaches were used to assess repertoire richness: RTK rarefaction, the Chao1 estimator, and Recon v2.1 estimates of unobserved clonotypes. Generation probabilities for all TCRbeta clonotypes obtained by the gDNA method from several donors were computed using OLGA. TCRdb mirrors the immuneACCESS table, restricted to in-frame sequences. Some clones are absent from its copies; in checked studies, under half trace to an unresolved V gene, and the reason for the others is unknown. V and J calls and clone size are those listed in that table; D and trimming were worked out from the DNA. The sample includes some 87,000 clones, with 68% observed a single time. Around half of the sample comes from the top ten.

Healthy HIV-negative adults with no recently reported acute infections or vaccinations were included as donors. Every donor was a Caucasian adult living in Nashville, Tennessee, USA. CD8 memory samples combined magnetically selected CD45RO+ cells with CCR7-negative CD45RA+ effector memory (TemRA) cells. Blood was collected by leukapheresis, and PBMCs were isolated by Ficoll-Histopaque density gradient centrifugation and then cryopreserved in liquid nitrogen vapor phase. Purity and quantity of every magnetically sorted T cell population were checked by analytical flow cytometry. Genomic DNA was isolated from every sorted fraction and measured by UV absorbance on a Nanodrop 2000c. This clone came up a few times. What antigen it recognizes has not been identified. There are no base qualities to consult, and no much larger clone falls within one base. CDR1 is given as MNHNS and CDR2 as SASEGT, both from the germline V gene. The CDR3 measures 11 amino acids from cysteine to phenylalanine. Kept here is only the CDR3 DNA, which spans 33 bases and is read in frame from base 1. The germline ends are 7 bases apart after V is trimmed by 6 bases and J by 6 bases.

The clonotype was recovered from a young man in good health. Sequencing was performed on memory CD8+ T cells sorted from blood. This specimen's cell subset or site label, per the study, means: CD45RO+ cells pooled with CCR7-negative TemRA cells. In this chain, TRBV6-1 is recombined with TRBJ2-3; no D gene can be assigned with confidence. The nucleotide sequence is TGTGCCAGCAGCACGTGGGATACGCAGTATTTT. Its protein product is CASSTWDTQYF.